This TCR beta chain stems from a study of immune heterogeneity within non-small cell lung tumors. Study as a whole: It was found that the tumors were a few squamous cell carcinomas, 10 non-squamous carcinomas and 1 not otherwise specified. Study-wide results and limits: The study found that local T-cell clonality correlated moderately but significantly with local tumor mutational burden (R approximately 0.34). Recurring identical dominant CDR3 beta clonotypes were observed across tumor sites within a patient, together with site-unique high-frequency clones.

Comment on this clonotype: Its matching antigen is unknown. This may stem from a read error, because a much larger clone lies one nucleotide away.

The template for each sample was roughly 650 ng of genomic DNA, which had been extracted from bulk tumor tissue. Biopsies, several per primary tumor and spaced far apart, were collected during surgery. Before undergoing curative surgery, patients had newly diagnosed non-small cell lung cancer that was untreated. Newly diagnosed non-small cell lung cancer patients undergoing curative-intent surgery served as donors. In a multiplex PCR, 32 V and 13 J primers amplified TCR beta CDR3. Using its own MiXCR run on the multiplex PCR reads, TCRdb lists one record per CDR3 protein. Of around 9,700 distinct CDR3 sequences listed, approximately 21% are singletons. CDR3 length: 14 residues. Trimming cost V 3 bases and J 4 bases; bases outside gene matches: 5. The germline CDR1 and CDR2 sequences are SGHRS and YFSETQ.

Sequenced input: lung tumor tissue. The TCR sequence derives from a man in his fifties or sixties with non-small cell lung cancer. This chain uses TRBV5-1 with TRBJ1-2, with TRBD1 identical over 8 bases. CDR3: CASSSGQVAYGYTF. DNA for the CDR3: TGCGCCAGCAGCTCGGGACAGGTCGCCTATGGCTACACCTTC.